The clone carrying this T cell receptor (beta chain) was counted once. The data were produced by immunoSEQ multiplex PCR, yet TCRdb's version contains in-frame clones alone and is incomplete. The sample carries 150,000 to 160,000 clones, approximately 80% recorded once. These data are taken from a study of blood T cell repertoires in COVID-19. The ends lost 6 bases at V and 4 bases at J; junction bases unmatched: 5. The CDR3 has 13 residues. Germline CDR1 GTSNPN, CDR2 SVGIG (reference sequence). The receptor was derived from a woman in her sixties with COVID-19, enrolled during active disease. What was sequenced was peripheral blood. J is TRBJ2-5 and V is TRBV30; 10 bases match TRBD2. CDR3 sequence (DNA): TGTGCCTGCAGCGGGGGGGGTGGAGAGACCCAGTACTTC. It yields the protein CACSGGGGETQYF. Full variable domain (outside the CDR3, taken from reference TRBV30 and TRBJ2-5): SQTIHQWPATLVQPVGSPLSLECTVEGTSNPNLYWYRQAAGRGLQLLFYSVGIGQISSEVPQNLSASRPQDRQFILSSKKLLLSDSGFYLCACSGGGGETQYFGPGTRLLVL.